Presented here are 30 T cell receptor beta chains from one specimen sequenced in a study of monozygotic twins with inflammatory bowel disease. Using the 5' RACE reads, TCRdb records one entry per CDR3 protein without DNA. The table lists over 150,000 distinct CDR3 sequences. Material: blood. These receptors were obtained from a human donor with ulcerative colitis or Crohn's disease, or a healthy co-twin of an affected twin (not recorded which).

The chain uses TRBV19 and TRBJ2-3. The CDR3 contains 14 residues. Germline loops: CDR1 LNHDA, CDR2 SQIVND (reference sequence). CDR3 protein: CASSTDGGSDTQYF.

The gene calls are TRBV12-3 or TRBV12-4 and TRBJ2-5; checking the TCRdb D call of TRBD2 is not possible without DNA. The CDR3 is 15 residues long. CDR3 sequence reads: CASTPGLRPQETQYF.

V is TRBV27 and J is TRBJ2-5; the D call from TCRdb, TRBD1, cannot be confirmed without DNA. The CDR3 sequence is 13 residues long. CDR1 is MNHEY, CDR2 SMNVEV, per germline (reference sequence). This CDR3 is CASSRQGQETQYF.

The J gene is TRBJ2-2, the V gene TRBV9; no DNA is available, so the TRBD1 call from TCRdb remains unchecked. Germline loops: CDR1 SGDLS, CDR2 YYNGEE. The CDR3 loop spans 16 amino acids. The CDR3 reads CASSAPGRGQTGELFF.

The CDR3 reads CSAMPGQEAYEQYF. The chain employs TRBV20-1 and TRBJ2-7; the TRBD1 assignment by TCRdb is unverifiable without DNA. CDR3 length: 14 amino acids. Per the germline V gene, CDR1 is DFQATT and CDR2 is SNEGSKA (reference sequence).

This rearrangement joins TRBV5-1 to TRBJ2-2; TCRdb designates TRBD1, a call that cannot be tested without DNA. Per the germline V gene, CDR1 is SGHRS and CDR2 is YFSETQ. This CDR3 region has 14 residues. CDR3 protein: CASRTGQETGELFF.

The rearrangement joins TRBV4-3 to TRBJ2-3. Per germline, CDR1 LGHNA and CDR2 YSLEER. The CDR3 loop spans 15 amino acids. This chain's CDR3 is CASSQGNAASDTQYF.

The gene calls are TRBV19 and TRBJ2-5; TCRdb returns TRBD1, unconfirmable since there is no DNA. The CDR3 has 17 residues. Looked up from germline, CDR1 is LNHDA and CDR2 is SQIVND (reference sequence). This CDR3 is CASSNPAPTGGQETQYF.

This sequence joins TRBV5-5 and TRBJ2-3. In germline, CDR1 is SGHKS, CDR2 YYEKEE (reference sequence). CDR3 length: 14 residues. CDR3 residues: CASSLVRPTDTQYF. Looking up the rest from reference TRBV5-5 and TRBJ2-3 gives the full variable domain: DAGVTQSPTHLIKTRGQQVTLRCSPISGHKSVSWYQQVLGQGPQFIFQYYEKEERGRGNFPDRFSARQFPNYSSELNVNALLLGDSALYLCASSLVRPTDTQYFGPGTRLTVL.

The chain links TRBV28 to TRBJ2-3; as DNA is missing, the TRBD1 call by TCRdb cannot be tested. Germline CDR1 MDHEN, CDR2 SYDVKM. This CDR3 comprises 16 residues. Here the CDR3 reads CASSPSGGADTDTQYF.

CDR3 region: CSVEDRGNLSTDTQYF. The genes are TRBV29-1 and TRBJ2-3; TCRdb selects TRBD1, and the lack of DNA leaves this call unchecked. The CDR3 totals 16 residues. Germline CDR1 SQVTM, CDR2 ANQGSEA.

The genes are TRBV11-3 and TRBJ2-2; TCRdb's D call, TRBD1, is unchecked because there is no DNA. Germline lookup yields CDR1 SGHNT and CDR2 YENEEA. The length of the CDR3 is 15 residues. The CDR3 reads CASSSGTKVTGELFF.

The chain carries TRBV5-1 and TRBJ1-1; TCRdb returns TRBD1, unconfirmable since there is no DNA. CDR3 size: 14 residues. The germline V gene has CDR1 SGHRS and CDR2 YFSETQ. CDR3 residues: CASRVQGENTEAFF.

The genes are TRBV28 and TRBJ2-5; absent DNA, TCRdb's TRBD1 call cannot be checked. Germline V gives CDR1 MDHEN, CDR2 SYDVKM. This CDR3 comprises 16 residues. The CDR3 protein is CASSFVGQSFMETQYF.

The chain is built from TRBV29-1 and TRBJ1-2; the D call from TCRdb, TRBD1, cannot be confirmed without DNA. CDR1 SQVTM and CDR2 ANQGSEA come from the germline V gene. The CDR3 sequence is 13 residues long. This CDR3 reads CSVDPQGEVGYTF.

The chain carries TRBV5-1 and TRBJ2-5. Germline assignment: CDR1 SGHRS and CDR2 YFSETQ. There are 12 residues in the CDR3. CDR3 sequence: CASSSVRETQYF.

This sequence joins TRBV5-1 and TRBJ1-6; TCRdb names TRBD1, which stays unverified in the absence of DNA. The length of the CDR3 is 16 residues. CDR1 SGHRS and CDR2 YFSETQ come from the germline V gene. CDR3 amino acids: CASSETTGGEGSPLHF.

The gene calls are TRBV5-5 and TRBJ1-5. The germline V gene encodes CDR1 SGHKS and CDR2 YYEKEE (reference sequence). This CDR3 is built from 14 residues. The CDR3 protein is CASSFQFAGQPQHF.

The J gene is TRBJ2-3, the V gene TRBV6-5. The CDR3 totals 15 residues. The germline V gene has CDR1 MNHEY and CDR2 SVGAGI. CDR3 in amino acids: CASSYIGIGTDTQYF.

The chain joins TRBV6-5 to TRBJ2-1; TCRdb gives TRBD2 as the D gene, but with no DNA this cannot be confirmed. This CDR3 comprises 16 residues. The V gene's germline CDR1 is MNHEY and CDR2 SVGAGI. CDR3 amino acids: CASSYSIGTSALGQFF.

CDR3 loop: CASSSVGDSYQPQHF. The chain employs TRBV7-2 and TRBJ1-5; with no DNA, the TCRdb D assignment of TRBD1 cannot be verified. Germline CDR1 SGHTA, CDR2 FQGNSA. This CDR3 contains 15 residues.

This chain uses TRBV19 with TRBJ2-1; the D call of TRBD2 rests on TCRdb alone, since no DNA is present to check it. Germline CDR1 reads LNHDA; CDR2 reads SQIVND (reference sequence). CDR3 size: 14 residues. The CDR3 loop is CASVGRERTNEQFF.

CDR3 sequence reads: CASSLKGPNEQFF. This chain links TRBV5-5 with TRBJ2-1. Germline CDR1 and CDR2: SGHKS and YYEKEE (reference sequence). CDR3 length: 13 amino acids.

The CDR3 loop reads CATRKDGLNTEAFF. This chain connects TRBV24-1 to TRBJ1-1. This CDR3 is built from 14 residues. Germline values: CDR1 KGHDR, CDR2 SFDVKD.

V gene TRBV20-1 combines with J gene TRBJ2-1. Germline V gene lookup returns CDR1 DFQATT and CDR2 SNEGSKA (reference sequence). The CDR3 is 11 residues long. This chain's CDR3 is CSATGDEEQFF.

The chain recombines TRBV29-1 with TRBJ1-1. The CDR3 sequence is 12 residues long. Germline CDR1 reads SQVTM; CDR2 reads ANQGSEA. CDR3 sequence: CSVEGGNTEAFF. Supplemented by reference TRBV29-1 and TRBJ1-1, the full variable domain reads SAVISQKPSRDICQRGTSLTIQCQVDSQVTMMFWYRQQPGQSLTLIATANQGSEATYESGFVIDKFPISRPNLTFSTLTVSNMSPEDSSIYLCSVEGGNTEAFFGQGTRLTVV.

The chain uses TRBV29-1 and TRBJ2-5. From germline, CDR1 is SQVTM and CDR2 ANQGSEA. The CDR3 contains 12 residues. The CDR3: CSVDEGRETQYF.

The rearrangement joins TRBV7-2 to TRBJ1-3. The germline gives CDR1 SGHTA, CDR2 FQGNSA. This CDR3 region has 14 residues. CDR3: CASTLWGFGNTIYF.

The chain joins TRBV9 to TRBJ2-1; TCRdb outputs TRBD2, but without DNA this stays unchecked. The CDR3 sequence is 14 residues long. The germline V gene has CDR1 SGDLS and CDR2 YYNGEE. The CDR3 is CASSARLGVGEQFF.

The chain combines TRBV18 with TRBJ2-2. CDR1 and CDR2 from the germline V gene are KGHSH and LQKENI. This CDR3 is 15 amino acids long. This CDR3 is CASSLSYTDTGELFF.